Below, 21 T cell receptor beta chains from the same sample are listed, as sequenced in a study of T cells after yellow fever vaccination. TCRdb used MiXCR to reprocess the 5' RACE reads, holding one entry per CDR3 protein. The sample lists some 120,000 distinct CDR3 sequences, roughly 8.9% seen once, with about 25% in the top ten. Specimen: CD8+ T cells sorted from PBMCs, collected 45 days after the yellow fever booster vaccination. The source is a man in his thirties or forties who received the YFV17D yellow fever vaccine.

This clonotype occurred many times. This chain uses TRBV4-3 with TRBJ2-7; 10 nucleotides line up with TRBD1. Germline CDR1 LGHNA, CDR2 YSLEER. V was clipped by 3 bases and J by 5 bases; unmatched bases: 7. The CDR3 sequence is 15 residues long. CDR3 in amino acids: CASSQTGTGVDEQYF. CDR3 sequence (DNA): TGCGCCAGCAGCCAGACCGGGACAGGGGTGGACGAGCAGTACTTC.

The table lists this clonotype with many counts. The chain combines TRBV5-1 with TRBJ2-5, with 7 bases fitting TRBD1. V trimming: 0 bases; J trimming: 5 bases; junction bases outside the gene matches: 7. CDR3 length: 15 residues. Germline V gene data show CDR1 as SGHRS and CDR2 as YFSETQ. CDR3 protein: CASSLGSRGSETQYF. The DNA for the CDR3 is TGCGCCAGCAGCTTGGGTAGCAGGGGGAGTGAGACCCAGTACTTC.

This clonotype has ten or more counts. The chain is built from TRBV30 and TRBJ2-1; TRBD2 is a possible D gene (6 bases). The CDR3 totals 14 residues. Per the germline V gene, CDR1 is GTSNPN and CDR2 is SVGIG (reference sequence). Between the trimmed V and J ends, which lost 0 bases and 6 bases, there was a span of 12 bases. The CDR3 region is CAWSVVGAGNEQFF. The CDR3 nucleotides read TGTGCCTGGAGTGTGGTGGGAGCGGGCAATGAGCAGTTCTTC.

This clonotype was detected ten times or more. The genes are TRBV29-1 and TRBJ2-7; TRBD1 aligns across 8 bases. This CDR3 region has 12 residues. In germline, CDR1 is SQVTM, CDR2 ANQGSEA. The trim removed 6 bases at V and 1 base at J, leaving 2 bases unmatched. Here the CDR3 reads CSVGQDSYEQYF. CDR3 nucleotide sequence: TGCAGCGTGGGACAGGATTCCTACGAGCAGTACTTC.

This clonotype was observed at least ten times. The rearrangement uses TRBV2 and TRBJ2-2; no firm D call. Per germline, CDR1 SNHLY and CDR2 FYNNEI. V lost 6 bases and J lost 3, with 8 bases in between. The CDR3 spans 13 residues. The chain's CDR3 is CASSVSYTGELFF. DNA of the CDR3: TGTGCCAGCAGCGTCTCCTACACCGGGGAGCTGTTTTTT.

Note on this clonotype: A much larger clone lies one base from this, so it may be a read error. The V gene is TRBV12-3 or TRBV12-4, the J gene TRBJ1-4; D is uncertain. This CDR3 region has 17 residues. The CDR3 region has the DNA TGTACCAGCAGTTCCTCGGTTTCTGACGGAACTAATGAAAAACTGTTTTTT. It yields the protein CTSSSSVSDGTNEKLFF.

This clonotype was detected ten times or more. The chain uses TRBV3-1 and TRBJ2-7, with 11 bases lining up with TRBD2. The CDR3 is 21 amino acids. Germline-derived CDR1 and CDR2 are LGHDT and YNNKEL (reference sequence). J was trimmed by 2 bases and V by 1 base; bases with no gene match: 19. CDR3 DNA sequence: TGTGCCAGCAGCCAAGTGGTTCGGGCAGGGAGCCTAGCGGGAGGTCCCTACGAGCAGTACTTC. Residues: CASSQVVRAGSLAGGPYEQYF.

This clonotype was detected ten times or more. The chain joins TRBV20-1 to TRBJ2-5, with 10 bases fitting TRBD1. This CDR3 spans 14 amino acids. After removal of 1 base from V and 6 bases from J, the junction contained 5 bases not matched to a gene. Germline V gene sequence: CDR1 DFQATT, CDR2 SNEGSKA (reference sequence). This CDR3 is CSARGTGGRQTQYF. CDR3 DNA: TGCAGTGCTAGAGGGACAGGGGGGCGACAGACCCAGTACTTC.

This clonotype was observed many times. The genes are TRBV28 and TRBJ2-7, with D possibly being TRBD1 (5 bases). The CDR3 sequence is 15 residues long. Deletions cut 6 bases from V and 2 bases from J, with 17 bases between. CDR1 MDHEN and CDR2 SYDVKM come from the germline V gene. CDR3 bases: TGTGCCAGCAGAGCAATAGGACACACACCCTACGAGCAGTACTTC. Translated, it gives CASRAIGHTPYEQYF.

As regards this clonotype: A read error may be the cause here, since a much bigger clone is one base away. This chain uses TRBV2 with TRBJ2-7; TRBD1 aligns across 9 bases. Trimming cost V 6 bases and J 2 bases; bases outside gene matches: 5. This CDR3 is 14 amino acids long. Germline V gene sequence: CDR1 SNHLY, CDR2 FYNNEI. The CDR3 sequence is CASRAGTGTYEQYF. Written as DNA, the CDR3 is TGTGCCAGCAGAGCCGGGACAGGGACCTACGAGCAGTACTTC.

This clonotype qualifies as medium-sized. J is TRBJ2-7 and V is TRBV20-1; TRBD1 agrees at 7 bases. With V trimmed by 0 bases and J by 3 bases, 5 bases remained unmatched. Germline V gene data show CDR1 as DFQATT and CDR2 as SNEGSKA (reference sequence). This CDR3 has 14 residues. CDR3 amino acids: CSARDLGTVYEQYF. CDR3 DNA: TGCAGTGCTAGAGATTTAGGGACAGTCTACGAGCAGTACTTC.

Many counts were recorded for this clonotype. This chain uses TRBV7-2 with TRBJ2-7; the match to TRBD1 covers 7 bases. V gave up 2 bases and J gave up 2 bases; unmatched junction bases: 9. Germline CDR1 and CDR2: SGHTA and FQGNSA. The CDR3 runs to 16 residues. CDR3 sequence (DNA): TGTGCCAGCAGCTTACCTACAGGGGCCCCAACCTACGAGCAGTACTTC. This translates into CASSLPTGAPTYEQYF.

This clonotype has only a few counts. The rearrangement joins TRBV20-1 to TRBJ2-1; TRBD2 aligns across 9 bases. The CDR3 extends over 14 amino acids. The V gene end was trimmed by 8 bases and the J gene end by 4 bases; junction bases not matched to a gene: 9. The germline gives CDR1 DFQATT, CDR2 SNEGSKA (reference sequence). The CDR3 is CSLDSGRLYNEQFF. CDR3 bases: TGCAGTCTCGATAGCGGGAGACTGTACAATGAGCAGTTCTTC.

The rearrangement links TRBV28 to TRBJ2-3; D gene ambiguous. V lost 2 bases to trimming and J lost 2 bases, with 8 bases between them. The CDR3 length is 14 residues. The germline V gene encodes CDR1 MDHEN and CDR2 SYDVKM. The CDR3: CASSLMRNTDTQYF. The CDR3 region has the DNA TGTGCCAGCAGTTTAATGAGGAACACAGATACGCAGTATTTT.

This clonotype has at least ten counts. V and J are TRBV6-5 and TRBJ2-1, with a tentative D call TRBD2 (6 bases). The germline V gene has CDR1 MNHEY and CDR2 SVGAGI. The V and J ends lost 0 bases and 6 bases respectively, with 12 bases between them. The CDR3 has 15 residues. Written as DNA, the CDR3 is TGTGCCAGCAGTTACTCGAACGTGGGGGGCAATGAGCAGTTCTTC. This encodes CASSYSNVGGNEQFF.

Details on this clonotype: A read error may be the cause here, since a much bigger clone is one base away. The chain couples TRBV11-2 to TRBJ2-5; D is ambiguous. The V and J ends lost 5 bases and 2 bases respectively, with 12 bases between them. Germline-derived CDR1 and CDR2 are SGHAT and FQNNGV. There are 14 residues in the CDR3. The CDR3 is CASSPEEQQETQYF. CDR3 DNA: TGTGCCAGCAGCCCCGAGGAGCAGCAAGAGACCCAGTACTTC.

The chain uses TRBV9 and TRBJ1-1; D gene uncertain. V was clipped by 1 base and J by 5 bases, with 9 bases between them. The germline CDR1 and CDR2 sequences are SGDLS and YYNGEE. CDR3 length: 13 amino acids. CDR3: CASSVSGGTEAFF. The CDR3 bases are TGTGCCAGCAGCGTAAGTGGTGGGACTGAAGCTTTCTTT.

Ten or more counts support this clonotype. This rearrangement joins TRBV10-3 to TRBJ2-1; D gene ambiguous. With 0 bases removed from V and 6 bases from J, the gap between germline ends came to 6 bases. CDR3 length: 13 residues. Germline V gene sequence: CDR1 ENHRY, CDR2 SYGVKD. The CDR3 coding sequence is TGTGCCATCAGTGAGTCCGGGCCCAATGAGCAGTTCTTC. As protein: CAISESGPNEQFF.

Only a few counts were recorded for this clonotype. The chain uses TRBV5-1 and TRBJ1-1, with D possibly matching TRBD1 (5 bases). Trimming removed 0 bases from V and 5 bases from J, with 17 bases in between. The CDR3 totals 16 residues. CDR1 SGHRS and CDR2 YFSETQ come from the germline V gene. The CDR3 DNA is TGCGCCAGCAGCTTGGCCATGGGGACGCTGGGAACTGAAGCTTTCTTT. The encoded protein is CASSLAMGTLGTEAFF.

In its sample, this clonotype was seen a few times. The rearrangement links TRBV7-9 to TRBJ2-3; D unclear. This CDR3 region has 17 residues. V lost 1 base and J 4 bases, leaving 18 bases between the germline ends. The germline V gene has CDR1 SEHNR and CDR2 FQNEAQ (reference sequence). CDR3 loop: CASSLVTAYGPPDTQYF. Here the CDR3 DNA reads TGTGCCAGCAGCTTAGTAACGGCGTACGGCCCACCAGATACGCAGTATTTT.

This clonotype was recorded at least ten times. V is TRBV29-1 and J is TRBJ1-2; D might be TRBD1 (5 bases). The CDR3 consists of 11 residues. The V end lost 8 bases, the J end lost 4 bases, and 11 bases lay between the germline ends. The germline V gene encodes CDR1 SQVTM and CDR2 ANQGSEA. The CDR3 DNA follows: TGCAGCTCGGGACCCAGCTATGGCTACACCTTC. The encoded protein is CSSGPSYGYTF.